One T cell receptor beta chain is described in this entry. Its specificity is unknown. Germline CDR1 reads MDHEN; CDR2 reads SYDVKM. Losses at the gene ends were 8 bases for V and 6 bases for J; bases not matched to a gene: 6. The CDR3 is made up of 13 amino acids. The repertoire was sequenced with immunoSEQ multiplex PCR; TCRdb's copy has only in-frame clones and lacks some. The table includes some 170,000 clones, 90% to 95% detected once. These data originate in a study of T cell responses to AZD1222 COVID-19 vaccine. Study-wide points: Across spike, vaccine-associated CD4 TCRs were found, dominant at 160-218 and 743-854. Repertoires were collected only later (after the peak T cell response had occurred). Within unmutated variant regions lay the reported targets of nearly half of spike-specific TCRs.

The clonotype comes from an adult in good health. Sequencing used peripheral blood, obtained on day 0 of AZD1222 vaccination. V gene TRBV28 combines with J gene TRBJ2-1, with 8 bases matching TRBD2. DNA for the CDR3: TGTGCCAGCCTTAAGGCGGGGGGCAATGAGCAGTTCTTC. It yields the protein CASLKAGGNEQFF.